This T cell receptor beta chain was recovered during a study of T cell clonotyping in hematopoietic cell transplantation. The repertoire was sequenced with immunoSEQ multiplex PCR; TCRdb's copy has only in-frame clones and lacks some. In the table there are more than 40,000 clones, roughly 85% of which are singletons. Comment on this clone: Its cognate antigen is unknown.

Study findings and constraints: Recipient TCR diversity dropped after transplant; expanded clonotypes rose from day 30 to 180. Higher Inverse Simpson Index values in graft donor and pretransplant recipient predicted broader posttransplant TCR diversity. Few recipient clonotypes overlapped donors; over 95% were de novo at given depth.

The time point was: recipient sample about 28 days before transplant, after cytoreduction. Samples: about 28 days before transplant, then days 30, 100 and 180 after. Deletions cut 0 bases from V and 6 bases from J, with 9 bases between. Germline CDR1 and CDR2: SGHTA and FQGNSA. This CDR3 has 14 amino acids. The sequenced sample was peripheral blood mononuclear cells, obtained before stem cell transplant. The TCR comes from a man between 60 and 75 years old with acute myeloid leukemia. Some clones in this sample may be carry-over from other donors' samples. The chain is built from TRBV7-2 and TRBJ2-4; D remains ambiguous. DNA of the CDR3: TGTGCCAGCAGCTTAGCGCTTAAACCAAACATTCAGTACTTC. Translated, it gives CASSLALKPNIQYF. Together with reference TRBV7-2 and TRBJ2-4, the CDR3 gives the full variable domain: GAGVSQSPSNKVTEKGKDVELRCDPISGHTALYWYRQSLGQGLEFLIYFQGNSAPDKSGLPSDRFSAERTGGSVSTLTIQRTQQEDSAVYLCASSLALKPNIQYFGAGTRLSVL.